These T cell receptor beta chains were read from a single sample in a study of cytomegalovirus exposure and HLA in healthy donors. The data were produced by immunoSEQ multiplex PCR, yet TCRdb's version contains in-frame clones alone and is incomplete. Of some 40,000 clones listed, 82% are singletons. Sequencing was performed on PBMCs. These receptors were taken from a woman aged 18-35 years in good health and CMV-seropositive. Each CDR3 is given with its conserved first and last residue. Each record gives: D gene, V gene, J gene, clone size, CDR3 protein, CDR3 DNA. D genes are given only for firm matches. Size is omitted from some rows. Given values are once, few, many or a class for expanded clones.

d_gene: NA; v_gene: TRBV28; j_gene: TRBJ2-5; abundance: NA; CDR3aa: CASRTAETQYF; CDR3nt: TGTGCCAGCAGAACAGCAGAGACCCAGTACTTC
d_gene: TRBD1; v_gene: TRBV29-1; j_gene: TRBJ1-2; abundance: NA; CDR3aa: CSVRGQGIEGYTF; CDR3nt: TGCAGCGTTAGGGGACAGGGGATCGAGGGCTACACCTTC
d_gene: NA; v_gene: TRBV7-9; j_gene: TRBJ2-1; abundance: NA; CDR3aa: CASSRRDTAHYNEQFF; CDR3nt: TGTGCCAGCAGCCGTAGGGACACTGCTCACTACAATGAGCAGTTCTTC
d_gene: TRBD1; v_gene: TRBV2; j_gene: TRBJ1-2; abundance: NA; CDR3aa: CASSTDRGVNYGYTF; CDR3nt: TGTGCCAGCAGCACGGACAGGGGAGTCAACTATGGCTACACCTTC
d_gene: NA; v_gene: TRBV5-1; j_gene: TRBJ2-1; abundance: NA; CDR3aa: CASSLVEQSSYNEQFF; CDR3nt: TGCGCCAGCAGCTTGGTTGAACAGAGCTCCTACAATGAGCAGTTCTTC
d_gene: TRBD1; v_gene: TRBV7-6; j_gene: TRBJ1-1; abundance: NA; CDR3aa: CASSLEGTVMFF; CDR3nt: TGTGCCAGCAGCTTAGAAGGGACAGTGATGTTCTTT
d_gene: TRBD2; v_gene: TRBV5-4; j_gene: TRBJ2-3; abundance: NA; CDR3aa: CASSREDLSGGAALTQYF; CDR3nt: TGTGCCAGCAGCCGCGAAGACCTTAGCGGGGGGGCGGCCCTCACGCAGTATTTT
d_gene: TRBD2; v_gene: TRBV7-2; j_gene: TRBJ2-1; abundance: NA; CDR3aa: CASRLAGGALNEQFF; CDR3nt: TGTGCCAGCAGGCTGGCGGGGGGCGCCCTCAATGAGCAGTTCTTC
d_gene: NA; v_gene: TRBV11-2; j_gene: TRBJ2-1; abundance: NA; CDR3aa: CASSLRSGTPYNEQFF; CDR3nt: TGTGCCAGCAGCTTAAGATCCGGGACACCCTACAATGAGCAGTTCTTC
d_gene: NA; v_gene: TRBV7-8; j_gene: TRBJ2-5; abundance: once; CDR3aa: CASFGGETQHF; CDR3nt: TGTGCCAGCTTCGGTGGGGAGACCCAGCACTTC
d_gene: NA; v_gene: TRBV6-1; j_gene: TRBJ1-5; abundance: few; CDR3aa: CASSEIAGGNQPQHF; CDR3nt: TGTGCCAGCAGTGAAATAGCAGGGGGCAATCAGCCCCAGCATTTT
d_gene: NA; v_gene: TRBV7-9; j_gene: TRBJ2-7; abundance: few; CDR3aa: CSSSPHSGEQYF; CDR3nt: TGTTCCAGCAGCCCCCACTCCGGCGAGCAGTACTTC
d_gene: NA; v_gene: TRBV27; j_gene: TRBJ2-1; abundance: NA; CDR3aa: CASSLSYNEQFF; CDR3nt: TGTGCCAGCAGTTTGAGTTACAATGAGCAGTTCTTC
d_gene: NA; v_gene: TRBV14; j_gene: TRBJ2-7; abundance: NA; CDR3aa: CASSHRGPYEQYF; CDR3nt: TGTGCCAGCAGCCACAGGGGACCCTACGAGCAGTACTTC
d_gene: NA; v_gene: TRBV28; j_gene: TRBJ1-2; abundance: NA; CDR3aa: CASSSQIPGPYGYTF; CDR3nt: TGTGCCAGCAGCTCTCAGATCCCAGGTCCGTATGGCTACACCTTC
d_gene: TRBD2; v_gene: TRBV5-6; j_gene: TRBJ2-7; abundance: few; CDR3aa: CASSPGSGGALNEQYF; CDR3nt: TGTGCCAGCAGCCCCGGGAGCGGGGGGGCCTTAAACGAGCAGTACTTC
d_gene: TRBD1; v_gene: TRBV10-2; j_gene: TRBJ2-7; abundance: NA; CDR3aa: CASREIRDSSYEQYF; CDR3nt: TGCGCCAGCAGAGAAATTCGGGACAGCTCCTACGAGCAGTACTTC
d_gene: TRBD1; v_gene: TRBV6-1; j_gene: TRBJ2-7; abundance: few; CDR3aa: CASSEKGTGAYEQYF; CDR3nt: TGTGCCAGCAGTGAAAAAGGGACAGGGGCCTACGAGCAGTACTTC
d_gene: NA; v_gene: TRBV7-9; j_gene: TRBJ1-3; abundance: NA; CDR3aa: CSSSLVDSSSGNTIYF; CDR3nt: TGTTCCAGCAGCTTAGTTGACAGCAGCTCTGGAAACACCATATATTTT
d_gene: TRBD2; v_gene: TRBV19; j_gene: TRBJ2-1; abundance: NA; CDR3aa: CASRSLRLAGPTGNEQFF; CDR3nt: TGTGCCAGTAGAAGCCTTCGACTAGCGGGCCCTACGGGGAATGAGCAGTTCTTC
d_gene: NA; v_gene: TRBV7-6; j_gene: TRBJ1-1; abundance: NA; CDR3aa: CASGAVELNTEAFF; CDR3nt: TGTGCCAGCGGGGCGGTAGAACTGAACACTGAAGCTTTCTTT
d_gene: NA; v_gene: TRBV6-5; j_gene: TRBJ2-1; abundance: NA; CDR3aa: CASSRGGGSGEQFF; CDR3nt: TGTGCCAGCAGTAGGGGTGGAGGGAGTGGTGAGCAGTTCTTC
d_gene: TRBD1; v_gene: TRBV18; j_gene: TRBJ2-7; abundance: NA; CDR3aa: CASSPQGQFKRTPHYEQYF; CDR3nt: TGTGCCAGCTCACCGCAGGGACAGTTTAAGCGGACACCACACTACGAGCAGTACTTC
d_gene: NA; v_gene: TRBV28; j_gene: TRBJ1-2; abundance: NA; CDR3aa: CASSALRTSNYGYTF; CDR3nt: TGTGCCAGCAGTGCGCTAAGGACTTCTAACTATGGCTACACCTTC
d_gene: NA; v_gene: TRBV6-6; j_gene: TRBJ1-5; abundance: NA; CDR3aa: CASSQQDRLSNQPQHF; CDR3nt: TGTGCCAGCAGCCAACAAGACAGGCTGAGCAATCAGCCCCAGCATTTT
d_gene: TRBD1; v_gene: TRBV5-6; j_gene: TRBJ2-7; abundance: NA; CDR3aa: CASSDGTGDYEQYF; CDR3nt: TGTGCCAGCAGCGACGGGACAGGGGACTACGAGCAGTACTTC
d_gene: TRBD1; v_gene: TRBV5-6; j_gene: TRBJ2-7; abundance: once; CDR3aa: CASSVGTGVHEQYF; CDR3nt: TGTGCCAGCAGCGTCGGGACAGGGGTACACGAGCAGTACTTC
d_gene: TRBD1; v_gene: TRBV7-9; j_gene: TRBJ1-2; abundance: NA; CDR3aa: CASSPTGGANYGYTF; CDR3nt: TGTGCCAGCAGCCCCACAGGGGGGGCTAACTATGGCTACACCTTC
d_gene: TRBD1; v_gene: TRBV7-2; j_gene: TRBJ2-1; abundance: NA; CDR3aa: CASSLEGTGYYNEQFF; CDR3nt: TGTGCCAGCAGCTTAGAAGGGACAGGGTACTACAATGAGCAGTTCTTC
d_gene: TRBD2; v_gene: TRBV28; j_gene: TRBJ2-3; abundance: NA; CDR3aa: CASSSPAGGAGGTQYF; CDR3nt: TGTGCCAGCAGTTCCCCTGCGGGAGGGGCCGGGGGTACGCAGTATTTT
d_gene: NA; v_gene: TRBV5-6; j_gene: TRBJ1-2; abundance: once; CDR3aa: CASSLGGANYGYTF; CDR3nt: TGTGCCAGCAGCTTAGGCGGAGCTAACTATGGCTACACCTTC
d_gene: NA; v_gene: TRBV27; j_gene: TRBJ2-1; abundance: NA; CDR3aa: CASSFWQNYNEQFF; CDR3nt: TGTGCCAGCAGTTTTTGGCAGAACTACAATGAGCAGTTCTTC
d_gene: TRBD2; v_gene: TRBV6-1; j_gene: TRBJ2-7; abundance: medium-sized; CDR3aa: CASSEALAGSYEQYF; CDR3nt: TGTGCCAGCAGTGAAGCGCTAGCGGGCTCCTACGAGCAGTACTTC
d_gene: TRBD1; v_gene: TRBV28; j_gene: TRBJ2-7; abundance: NA; CDR3aa: CASSFTPRGQAYEQYF; CDR3nt: TGTGCCAGCAGTTTCACCCCCCGTGGACAGGCCTACGAGCAGTACTTC
d_gene: NA; v_gene: TRBV5-4; j_gene: TRBJ1-2; abundance: NA; CDR3aa: CASSLGGASNGYTF; CDR3nt: TGTGCCAGCAGCTTGGGGGGCGCAAGTAATGGCTACACCTTC
d_gene: NA; v_gene: TRBV7-8; j_gene: TRBJ1-1; abundance: NA; CDR3aa: CASSNRDITEAFF; CDR3nt: TGTGCCAGCAGCAATCGGGACATCACTGAAGCTTTCTTT
d_gene: TRBD2; v_gene: TRBV28; j_gene: TRBJ2-7; abundance: NA; CDR3aa: CASSLGGRSYEQYF; CDR3nt: TGTGCCAGCAGTTTAGGCGGGAGATCATACGAGCAGTACTTC
d_gene: TRBD2; v_gene: TRBV7-3; j_gene: TRBJ2-5; abundance: once; CDR3aa: CASSPLGGVRGETQYF; CDR3nt: TGTGCCAGCAGCCCCCTTGGGGGGGTACGAGGGGAGACCCAGTACTTC
d_gene: NA; v_gene: TRBV10-1; j_gene: TRBJ2-1; abundance: NA; CDR3aa: CASGEISYNEQFF; CDR3nt: TGCGCCAGCGGTGAAATTTCGTACAATGAGCAGTTCTTC
d_gene: NA; v_gene: TRBV30; j_gene: TRBJ2-3; abundance: NA; CDR3aa: CAWSVAGTSTDTQYF; CDR3nt: TGTGCCTGGAGTGTGGCGGGCACTAGCACAGATACGCAGTATTTT
d_gene: NA; v_gene: TRBV28; j_gene: TRBJ2-3; abundance: NA; CDR3aa: CLSSSTDTQYF; CDR3nt: TGCTTATCCTCTAGCACAGATACGCAGTATTTT